This T cell receptor (beta chain) is from a study of blood T cell repertoires in COVID-19. Study background: Researchers got acute and convalescent COVID-19 samples from the United States, Italy and Spain. PBMCs, B-cell-depleted T cells, or T cells were the source of the cDNA or gDNA that made up the material.

Per the original data handling: From reference gene primer amplification, estimates of nucleated cell counts were derived. Profiled with immunoSEQ multiplex PCR; TCRdb holds only in-frame clones, not every one. The V and J calls and clone size come from that table; D and trimming were worked out from the DNA. The sample has more than 150,000 clones; about 77% are singletons. CDR3 length: 20 residues. The V segment lost 0 bases and the J segment 1 base; nucleotides outside the gene matches: 17. Germline CDR1 MGHRA, CDR2 YSYEKL. This clonotype was sampled from a woman older than 75 with acute or convalescent COVID-19. Sample: peripheral blood. The chain recombines TRBV4-1 with TRBJ1-1, with TRBD1 matching 7 bases. The CDR3 is CASSQEGGPGQTRGNTEAFF. DNA of the CDR3: TGCGCCAGCAGCCAAGAGGGGGGCCCGGGACAGACCCGAGGGAACACTGAAGCTTTCTTT.